This T cell receptor beta chain was sequenced for a study of OX40 agonist ivuxolimab in advanced cancers. Study-wide results and caveats: A proportion of nonresponders additionally exhibited low normalized T-cell clonal expansion.

J lost 7 bases, V lost 4 bases, and 11 bases had no gene match. The CDR3 runs to 16 residues. Of note for this clone: The target antigen is unknown.

The method was immunoSEQ multiplex PCR; TCRdb's version includes in-frame clones alone and lacks a portion of them. The data contain roughly 79,000 clones, 92% of them singletons. The chain recombines TRBV23-1 with TRBJ2-1, with 9 bases identical to TRBD2. TRBV23-1 is labeled an ORF, and its function is uncertain. The material sequenced was CD4+ or CD8+ T cells sorted from blood, taken in a trial of the OX40 agonist ivuxolimab. The receptor was derived from an adult with an advanced solid tumor such as melanoma, head and neck, liver or kidney cancer. The CDR3 loop reads CASSRRGRAFENEQFF. The CDR3 DNA is TGCGCCAGCAGTCGGCGCGGGAGGGCCTTTGAGAATGAGCAGTTCTTC.